Only a few counts were recorded for the clone carrying this T cell receptor (beta chain). The sample is drawn from a study of human T cells and chemical hapten exposure. Time point indicated: pre-sensitization, week 0. Treatment denoted: therapeutic diphenylcyclopropenone sensitization with weekly scalp DPC. Investigators collected blood before applying each patch test. TCRdb itself ran the RACE reads through MiXCR, one entry per CDR3 protein. The sample yields 270,000 or so distinct CDR3 sequences, approximately 7.5% seen once. The source material was whole blood, sampled in connection with sensitization to the hapten diphenylcyclopropenone (DPC). The TCR sequence derives from a man aged 18 to 29 with alopecia areata. Some clones in this sample may be carry-over from other donors' samples.

CDR3 in DNA: TGCAGTGCTAAACAGGGGAAAGTACTCACTGAAGCTTTCTTT. Amino acids: CSAKQGKVLTEAFF. This chain links TRBV20-1 with TRBJ1-1, with 7 bases aligning to TRBD1. CDR3 length: 14 amino acids. V trimming: 4 bases; J trimming: 4 bases; junction bases outside the gene matches: 9. Germline lookup yields CDR1 DFQATT and CDR2 SNEGSKA (reference sequence).